This TCR beta chain stems from a study of Ad26.COV2.S vaccination and SARS-CoV-2 variants. Overall study: In the COV1001 trial, the donor was in the Ad26.COV2.S arm. Recipients of Ad26.COV2.S got it intramuscularly, once or twice 56 days apart.

Study-wide points: Vaccine recipients showed a spike-specific TCR breadth that was higher than in placebo recipients.

V lost 1 base and J 1 base, leaving 10 bases between the germline ends. The CDR3 has 15 residues. Per germline, CDR1 SGHTA and CDR2 FQGNSA. Regarding this clone: Its antigen is unidentified.

Documented treatment: about 20 received Ad26.COV2.S at low or high dose, single or two shots; five or six received placebo; per-sample allocation not given. Day 63 after the first vaccine or placebo injection was the time point for sampling. The donor's status was that of an adult aged 18-55 years in Boston. Only in-frame clones appear in the TCRdb table, and some are missing; sequencing was by immunoSEQ multiplex PCR. Here the sample spans about 400,000 clones, about four fifths being singletons. This chain uses TRBV7-2 with TRBJ1-1, with a tentative D call TRBD1 (5 bases). Sequenced material: peripheral blood, taken in a trial of Ad26.COV2.S vaccine versus placebo. This receptor was identified in a person aged 18-60 years who received the Ad26.COV2.S COVID-19 vaccine or a placebo. The CDR3: CASSLDRTANTEAFF. CDR3 DNA sequence: TGTGCCAGCAGCTTAGACAGGACGGCGAACACTGAAGCTTTCTTT.